In this sample, the clone carrying this T cell receptor beta chain turned up many times. Its antigen remains unknown. Its ends do not fully match the called genes, so a read error is possible. HTBI primers from iRepertoire and Arm-PCR of CDR3 regions yielded the TCR beta libraries. TCRdb re-derived calls from the multiplex PCR reads in MiXCR, one entry per CDR3 protein. The table records hundreds of thousands of distinct CDR3 sequences, about 13% of them present only once. This CDR3 is built from 15 residues. CDR1 is DFQATT and CDR2 is SNEGSKA in the germline V gene (reference sequence). The record originates from a study of regulatory T cells in long-lasting Graves disease. The time point: newly diagnosed GD, antithyroid drugs for less than 3 months. RNA isolated from PBMCs was used to make the TCR library. Whole-study findings and limits: Among persistent patients, a larger number of public clonotypes were shared (approximately 3,000) than among newly diagnosed patients (approximately 970).

This sample was shared with a second study, whose subject was T cells in Graves' hyperthyroidism and ophthalmopathy. That publication notes: HTBI primers drove first-round RT-PCR of the TCR CDR3.

The sample consisted of peripheral blood mononuclear cells (PBMCs), taken at new diagnosis, from a patient treated with antithyroid drugs. This sequence was found in a man between 25 and 39 years old with Graves disease. The V call is TRBV20-1, the J call TRBJ1-4; maybe TRBD1 (6 bases). The CDR3, as DNA: TGCAGTGCTCCCAGCTCCGGGACAACCAATGAAAAACTGTTTTTT. It specifies CSAPSSGTTNEKLFF.